The T cell receptor (beta chain) described here comes from a study of shared clonotypes between healthy human individuals. This CDR3 has 16 residues. In germline, CDR1 is SEHNR, CDR2 FQNEAQ (reference sequence). V lost 1 base to trimming and J lost 4 bases; unmatched junction nucleotides: 6. On this clone: The antigen remains undetermined. The sample holds other DNA sequences that translate to the same CDR3.

CD45RO negativity and positive selection for CCR7 defined naive CD8 cells, a population that excluded terminally differentiated effector memory CD45RA+ cells. Study results and caveats: Among the subsets, naive ones generally showed larger estimated richness than memory ones. Clonotype sharing across four donors was observed for 5% to 6.5% of naive CD4 clonotypes.

In the authors' workflow: Filtering differed because ImmunoSEQ produced junction-only sequences that carried no quality scores. The repertoire was sequenced with immunoSEQ multiplex PCR; TCRdb's copy has only in-frame clones and lacks some. V and J calls and clone size are given by that table; D and trimming were obtained from the DNA. The repertoire holds over 2 million clones, with 85% to 95% as singletons. Material for sequencing was naive CD8+ T cells sorted from blood. This TCR was recovered from a man aged 18 to 29 in good health. This chain connects TRBV7-9 to TRBJ2-5; the match to TRBD2 covers 10 bases. The CDR3 loop is CASSLGLAGAPETQYF. The CDR3 DNA reads TGTGCCAGCAGCTTAGGCCTAGCGGGGGCCCCAGAGACCCAGTACTTC.